This T cell receptor beta chain derives from a study of shared clonotypes between healthy human individuals. Deep level was the assay's run setting. The method was immunoSEQ multiplex PCR; TCRdb's version includes in-frame clones alone and lacks a portion of them. The sample holds 2 million or so clones, about 95% seen once. CD8 cells classed as naive were CD45RO-negative and positively selected for CCR7, excluding terminally differentiated effector memory CD45RA+ cells. Input material: naive CD8+ T cells sorted from blood. The receptor comes from a man between 18 and 29 years old in good health.

CDR3 sequence reads: CASSLTGANVLTF. Here the CDR3 DNA reads TGTGCCAGCAGCTTGACTGGGGCCAACGTCCTGACTTTC. The V and J genes are TRBV5-5 and TRBJ2-6, with no clear D. V lost 1 base and J lost 2, with 1 base in between. Germline lookup yields CDR1 SGHKS and CDR2 YYEKEE (reference sequence). This CDR3 is 13 amino acids long.